This TCR beta chain comes out of a study of beta chain features in type 1 diabetes. Study summary: Over all samples combined, about 99,000,000 sorted cells were examined.

This CDR3 has 15 amino acids. V was pared by 5 bases and J by 5 bases, with 5 bases of the junction left unmatched. In germline, CDR1 is SGHTA, CDR2 FQGTGA. Once sorted, every population was more than 98% pure. The sample holds a few counts of this clone. The authors reverse transcribed all of the isolated RNA, so sequencing captured expressed TCRB transcripts. The protocol was immunoSEQ multiplex PCR, while the TCRdb copy is restricted to in-frame clones and leaves out a portion. Here the sample spans 120,000 to 150,000 clones, more than 9% being singletons. The V and J genes are TRBV7-3 and TRBJ2-5; 13 positions match TRBD2. The sequence was obtained from a man aged 18 to 35 in good health. What was sequenced was naive CD4+ T cells from blood. Written as DNA, the CDR3 is TGTGCCAGCAGCCTAGGGACTAGCGGGGCGGAGACCCAGTACTTC. Its protein is CASSLGTSGAETQYF.